The clone carrying this T cell receptor (beta chain) has only a few counts. Antigen: not known. TCRdb's copy holds only in-frame clones and misses some; the assay was immunoSEQ multiplex PCR. The table includes tens of thousands of clones, 80% to 95% detected once. The sample originates from a study of siplizumab effects on memory and regulatory T cells. Study-wide results and limits: Naive T cells apparently outstripped memory cells in diversity and seemed major alloresponse contributors. Proliferating clones, CD4+ or CD8+, lacked an assignable naive or memory phenotype in roughly 80-97% of cases. No more than a minor fraction of alloreactive clones could be traced back to unstimulated subsets. Proliferating Tregs from siplizumab cultures lacked functional confirmation of suppression.

The TCR sequence derives from a human donor in good health. Sequenced: CD8+ T cells sorted from blood.

In DNA, the CDR3 is TGTGCCAGCAGCTTAGTACCGAGCTCTGGAAACACCATATATTTT. Protein product: CASSLVPSSGNTIYF. This chain joins TRBV7-9 and TRBJ1-3; D is uncertain. Between the trimmed V and J ends, which lost 1 base and 0 bases, there was a span of 7 bases. In germline, CDR1 is SEHNR, CDR2 FQNEAQ (reference sequence). This CDR3 has 15 amino acids.